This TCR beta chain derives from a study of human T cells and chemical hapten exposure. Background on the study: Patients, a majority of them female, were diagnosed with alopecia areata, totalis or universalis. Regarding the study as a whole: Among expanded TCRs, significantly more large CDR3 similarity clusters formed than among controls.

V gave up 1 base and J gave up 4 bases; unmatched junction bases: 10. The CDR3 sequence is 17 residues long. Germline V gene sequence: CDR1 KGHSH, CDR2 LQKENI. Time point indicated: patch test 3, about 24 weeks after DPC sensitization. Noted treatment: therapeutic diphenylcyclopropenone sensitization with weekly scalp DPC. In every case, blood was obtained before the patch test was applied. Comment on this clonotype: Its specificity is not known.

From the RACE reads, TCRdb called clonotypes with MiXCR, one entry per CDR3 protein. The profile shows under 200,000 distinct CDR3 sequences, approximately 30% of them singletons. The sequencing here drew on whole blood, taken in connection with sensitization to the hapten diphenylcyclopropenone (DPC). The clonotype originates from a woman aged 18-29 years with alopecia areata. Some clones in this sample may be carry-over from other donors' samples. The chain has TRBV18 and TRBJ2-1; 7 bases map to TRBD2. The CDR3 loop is CASSPLPAGSSYNEQFF. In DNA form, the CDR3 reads TGTGCCAGCTCACCACTGCCAGCGGGATCGTCGTACAATGAGCAGTTCTTC.